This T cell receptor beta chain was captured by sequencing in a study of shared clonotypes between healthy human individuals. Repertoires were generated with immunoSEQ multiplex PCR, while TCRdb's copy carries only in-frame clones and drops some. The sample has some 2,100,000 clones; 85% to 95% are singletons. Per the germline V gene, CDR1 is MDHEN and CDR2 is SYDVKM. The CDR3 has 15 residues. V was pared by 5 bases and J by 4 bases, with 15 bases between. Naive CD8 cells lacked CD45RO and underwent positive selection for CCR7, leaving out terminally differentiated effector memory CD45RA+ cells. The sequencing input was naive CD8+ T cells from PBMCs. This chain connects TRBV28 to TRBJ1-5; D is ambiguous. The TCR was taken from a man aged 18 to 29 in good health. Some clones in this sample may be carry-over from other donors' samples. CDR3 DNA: TGTGCCAGCAGTCCGCCCGGGCCTCCAAATCAGCCCCAGCATTTT. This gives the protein CASSPPGPPNQPQHF. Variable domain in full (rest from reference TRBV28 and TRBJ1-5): DVKVTQSSRYLVKRTGEKVFLECVQDMDHENMFWYRQDPGLGLRLIYFSYDVKMKEKGDIPEGYSVSREKKERFSLILESASTNQTSMYLCASSPPGPPNQPQHFGDGTRLSIL.